This T cell receptor (beta chain) was identified during a study of shared clonotypes between healthy human individuals. This clone was seen just once. Germline V gene lookup returns CDR1 MGHDK and CDR2 SYGVNS. The V gene end was trimmed by 2 bases and the J gene end by 5 bases; junction bases not matched to a gene: 15. The CDR3 loop spans 18 amino acids. Sequencing used immunoSEQ multiplex PCR; TCRdb keeps in-frame clones, though not all of them. The data hold 1.4 million or so clones, with roughly 98.5% observed a single time. The sequenced material came from naive CD4+ T cells sorted from blood. Subset defined: CD45RA+ positively selected. The source is a man in his thirties or forties in good health. The V call is TRBV25-1, the J call TRBJ1-1; 9 nucleotides align to TRBD1. The CDR3 DNA is TGTGCCAGCAGTGAAGGTCCGGGACAGGGAAGGGGAGGGACTGAAGCTTTCTTT. Amino acid sequence: CASSEGPGQGRGGTEAFF. Full variable domain (outside the CDR3, taken from reference TRBV25-1 and TRBJ1-1): EADIYQTPRYLVIGTGKKITLECSQTMGHDKMYWYQQDPGMELHLIHYSYGVNSTEKGDLSSESTVSRIRTEHFPLTLESARPSHTSQYLCASSEGPGQGRGGTEAFFGQGTRLTVV.